Sequencing of this TCR beta chain was carried out in a study of T cells after yellow fever vaccination. Study-level findings and limits: Clones from primary vaccination mostly reappeared after the booster (over 95% CD4, about 85% CD8).

The CDR3 contains 18 residues. CDR1 and CDR2 (germline): DFQATT, SNEGSKA (reference sequence). V trimming: 4 bases; J trimming: 5 bases; junction bases outside the gene matches: 17. As to this clonotype: The antigen is unknown.

As TCR cDNA was made by 5'RACE template switching, a universal primer site and UMIs were added. TCRdb re-derived calls from the 5' RACE reads in MiXCR, one entry per CDR3 protein. This table holds around 550,000 distinct CDR3 sequences, about a fifth found once. The source was PBMCs, collected 15 days after the yellow fever booster vaccination. The source is a man aged 25-45 years who received the YFV17D yellow fever vaccine. The chain combines TRBV20-1 with TRBJ2-5, with TRBD2 matching 12 bases. The CDR3 DNA reads TGCAGTGCTACCACCTTAGGGGCTAGCGGGAGGGCCGGGGAGACCCAGTACTTC. Protein sequence: CSATTLGASGRAGETQYF.